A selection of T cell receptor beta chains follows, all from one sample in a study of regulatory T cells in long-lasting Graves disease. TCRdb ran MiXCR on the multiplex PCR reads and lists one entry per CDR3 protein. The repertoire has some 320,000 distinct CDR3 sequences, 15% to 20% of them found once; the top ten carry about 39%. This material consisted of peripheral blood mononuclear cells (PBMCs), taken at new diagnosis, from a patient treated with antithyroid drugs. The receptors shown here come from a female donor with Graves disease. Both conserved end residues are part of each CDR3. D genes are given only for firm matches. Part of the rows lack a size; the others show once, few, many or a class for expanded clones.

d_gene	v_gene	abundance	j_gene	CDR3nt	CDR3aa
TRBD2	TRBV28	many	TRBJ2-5	TGTGCCAGCAGTTCCCCGACTAGCGGGAGTGCAGAGACCCAGTACTTC	CASSSPTSGSAETQYF
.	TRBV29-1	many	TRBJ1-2	TGCAGCGTTGAGGGGCCCGGGGATCGCTATGGCTACACCTTC	CSVEGPGDRYGYTF
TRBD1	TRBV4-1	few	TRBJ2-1	TGCGCCAGCAGCCTCCAAAGGGGGCCGACTGAGCAGTTCTTC	CASSLQRGPTEQFF
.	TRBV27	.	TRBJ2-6	TGTGCCACTTTGAACTCTGGGGCCAACGTCCTGACTTTC	CATLNSGANVLTF
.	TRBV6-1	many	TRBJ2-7	TGTGCCAGCACCTTGACGGACGGTTCCGAGCAGTACTTC	CASTLTDGSEQYF
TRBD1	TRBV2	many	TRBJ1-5	TGTGCCAGCAGTAACGACAGGGGCAATCAGCCCCAGCATTTT	CASSNDRGNQPQHF
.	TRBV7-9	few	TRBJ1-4	TGTGCCAGCAGCTTAGGGCCAGGGGAACCAACTAATGAAAAACTGTTTTTT	CASSLGPGEPTNEKLFF
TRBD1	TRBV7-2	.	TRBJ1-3	TGTGCCAGCAGCACACGGGACAGGGGAAACACCATATATTTT	CASSTRDRGNTIYF
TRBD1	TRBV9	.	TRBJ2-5	TGTGCCAGCAGCGTGACCGGGACAGGGTGGGAGACCCAGTACTTC	CASSVTGTGWETQYF
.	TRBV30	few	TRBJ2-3	TGTGCCTGGAGTGTCATCAGCGATTCCGCAGATACGCAGTATTTT	CAWSVISDSADTQYF
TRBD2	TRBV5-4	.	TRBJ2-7	TGTGCCAGCAGCTCCGGGACTAGCGAAGCCTACGAGCAGTACTTC	CASSSGTSEAYEQYF
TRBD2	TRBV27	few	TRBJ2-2	TGTGCCAGCAGTTACCCGGGGGGCGGGGAGCTGTTTTTT	CASSYPGGGELFF
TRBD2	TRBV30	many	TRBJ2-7	TGTGCCTGGAGTCATCAGCGGGAGGTAGGAGAGCAGTACTTC	CAWSHQREVGEQYF
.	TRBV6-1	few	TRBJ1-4	TGTGCCAGCACCCCACAGGGCCGATCTAATGAAAAACTGTTTTTT	CASTPQGRSNEKLFF
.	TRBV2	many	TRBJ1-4	TGTGCCAGCAGAGGGATCGTCGGGACTAATGAAAAACTGTTTTTT	CASRGIVGTNEKLFF
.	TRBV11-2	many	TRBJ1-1	TGTGCCAGCAGCTTAGATTCCGAAACTGAAGCTTTCTTT	CASSLDSETEAFF
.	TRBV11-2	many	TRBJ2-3	TGTGCCAGCAGGCCTACTAGCCCCGGCGCAGATACGCAGTATTTT	CASRPTSPGADTQYF
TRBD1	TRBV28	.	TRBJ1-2	TGTGCCAGCAGTTTTGTGGACAGGGTTAACTATGGCTACACCTTC	CASSFVDRVNYGYTF
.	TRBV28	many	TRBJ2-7	TGTGCCAGCAGAATGGGGAGATACAGGGTTAGCTACGAGCAGTACTTC	CASRMGRYRVSYEQYF
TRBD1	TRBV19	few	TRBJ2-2	TGTGCCAGTAGCCAGGACAGGGGGTGGACCGGGGAGCTGTTTTTT	CASSQDRGWTGELFF
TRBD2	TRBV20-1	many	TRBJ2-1	TGCAGTGCAAGGGGGGGACTAGCGGCATACAATGAGCAGTTCTTC	CSARGGLAAYNEQFF
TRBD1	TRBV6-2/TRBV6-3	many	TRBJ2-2	TGTGCCAGCAGTTATTACCTGGGACAGGGCGCCACCGGGGAGCTGTTTTTT	CASSYYLGQGATGELFF
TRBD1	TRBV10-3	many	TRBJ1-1	TGTGCCATCCATGGGACAGGGATGAACACTGAAGCTTTCTTT	CAIHGTGMNTEAFF
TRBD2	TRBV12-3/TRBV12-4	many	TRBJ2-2	TGTGCCAGCACCTTACTAGCGGGAGCCATCGGAACCGGGGAGCTGTTTTTT	CASTLLAGAIGTGELFF
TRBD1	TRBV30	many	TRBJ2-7	TGTGCCTGGAGTTCGGCGAGACAGGGGGCCTGGGAGCAGTACTTC	CAWSSARQGAWEQYF
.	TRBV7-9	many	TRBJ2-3	TGTGCCAGCAGCCCCCAAACAACAGATACGCAGTATTTT	CASSPQTTDTQYF
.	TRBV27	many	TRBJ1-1	TGTGCCAGCAGTTCCCCAGGGATCAACCCTGAAGCTTTCTTT	CASSSPGINPEAFF
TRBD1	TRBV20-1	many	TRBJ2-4	TGCAGTGCTACCGGGACAGGGGGCACGGCCAAAAACATTCAGTACTTC	CSATGTGGTAKNIQYF
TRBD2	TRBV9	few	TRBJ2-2	TGTGCCAGCAGACACGGACTAGCGGGTACTGGTGGGAGCGGGGAGCTGTTTTTT	CASRHGLAGTGGSGELFF
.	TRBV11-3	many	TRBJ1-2	TGTGCCAGCAGCCAGATACAGGGAAATGGCTACACCTTC	CASSQIQGNGYTF
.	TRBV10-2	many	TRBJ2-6	TGCGCCAGCAACCCCGAGGTGAACCGATTCTCTGGGGCCAACGTCCTGACTTTC	CASNPEVNRFSGANVLTF
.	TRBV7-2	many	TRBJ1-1	TGTGCCAGCAGCCCTGATTTGGGGGAATCCACTGAAGCTTTCTTT	CASSPDLGESTEAFF
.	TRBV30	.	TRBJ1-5	TGTGCCTGGAGTGACCAGGTCAATCAGCCCCAGCATTTT	CAWSDQVNQPQHF
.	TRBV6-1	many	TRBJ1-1	TGTGCCAGCGGCCAGAACAGGGTCACTGAAGCTTTCTTT	CASGQNRVTEAFF
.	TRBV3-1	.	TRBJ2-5	TGTGCCAGCAGCCAAGAAGGGGCGGAGACCCAGTACTTC	CASSQEGAETQYF
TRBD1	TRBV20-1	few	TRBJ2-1	TGCAGTGCGGAGGACAGGGTCACCTACAATGAGCAGTTCTTC	CSAEDRVTYNEQFF
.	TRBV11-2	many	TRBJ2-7	TGTGCCAGCAGCTTAGGACATTCCTTAGGGGGCGAGCAGTACTTC	CASSLGHSLGGEQYF
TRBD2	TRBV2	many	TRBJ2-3	TGTGCCAGCGCAGGGACTAGCACCACAGATACGCAGTATTTT	CASAGTSTTDTQYF
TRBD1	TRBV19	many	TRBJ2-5	TGTGCCAGTAGTTTCCAGGACAGGGGGCAAGAGACCCAGTACTTC	CASSFQDRGQETQYF
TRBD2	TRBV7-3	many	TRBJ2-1	TGTGCCAGCAGCCCGCACCTACAGCGGGACTCCCCCAACTCCTACAATGAGCAGTTCTTC	CASSPHLQRDSPNSYNEQFF
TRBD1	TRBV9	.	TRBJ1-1	TGTGCCAGCAGCGTAGGTTACAGGGGGTCCACTGAAGCTTTCTTT	CASSVGYRGSTEAFF
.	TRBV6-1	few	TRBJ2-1	TGTGCCAGCAGTCTGACAGACTCCTACAATGAGCAGTTCTTC	CASSLTDSYNEQFF
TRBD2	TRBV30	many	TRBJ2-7	TGTGCCTGGAGTGCACGGAGCGGGATCCGCTCCTACGAGCAGTACTTC	CAWSARSGIRSYEQYF
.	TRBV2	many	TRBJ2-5	TGTGCCAGCAGTGAACGGGTGGGGACTCAGAGAGAGACCCAGTACTTC	CASSERVGTQRETQYF
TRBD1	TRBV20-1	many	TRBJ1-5	TGCAGTGCCGCAGGGGGGGCGCTGGGTAGCAATCAGCCCCAGCATTTT	CSAAGGALGSNQPQHF